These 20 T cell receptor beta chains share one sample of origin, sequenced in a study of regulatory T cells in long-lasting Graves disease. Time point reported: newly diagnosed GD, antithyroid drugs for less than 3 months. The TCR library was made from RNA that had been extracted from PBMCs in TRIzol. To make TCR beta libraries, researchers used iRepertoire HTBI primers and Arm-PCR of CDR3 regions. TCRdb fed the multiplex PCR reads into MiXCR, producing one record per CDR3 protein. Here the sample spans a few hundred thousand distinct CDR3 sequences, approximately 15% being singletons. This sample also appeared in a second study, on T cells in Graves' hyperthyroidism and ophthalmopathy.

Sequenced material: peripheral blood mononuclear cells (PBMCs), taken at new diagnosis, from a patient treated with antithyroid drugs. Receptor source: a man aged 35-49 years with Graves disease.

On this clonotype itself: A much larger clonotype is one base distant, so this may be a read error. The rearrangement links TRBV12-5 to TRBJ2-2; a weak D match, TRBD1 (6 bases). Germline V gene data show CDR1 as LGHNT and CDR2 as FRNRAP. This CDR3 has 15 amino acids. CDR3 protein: CASGRDTLRAGELSF. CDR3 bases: TGTGCTAGTGGTCGGGACACCTTGAGGGCCGGGGAGCTGTCTTTT.

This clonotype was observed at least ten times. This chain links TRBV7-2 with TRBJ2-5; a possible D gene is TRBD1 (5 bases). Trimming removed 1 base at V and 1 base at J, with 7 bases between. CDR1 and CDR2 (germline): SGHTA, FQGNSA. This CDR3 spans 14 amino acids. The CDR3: CASSLVRAQETQYF. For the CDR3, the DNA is TGTGCCAGCAGCTTAGTCAGGGCCCAAGAGACCCAGTACTTC.

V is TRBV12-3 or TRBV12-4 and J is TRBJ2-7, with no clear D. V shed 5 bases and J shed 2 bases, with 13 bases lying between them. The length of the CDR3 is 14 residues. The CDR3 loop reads CASSMDHTPYEQYF. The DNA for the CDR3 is TGTGCCAGCAGTATGGACCACACGCCCTACGAGCAGTACTTC.

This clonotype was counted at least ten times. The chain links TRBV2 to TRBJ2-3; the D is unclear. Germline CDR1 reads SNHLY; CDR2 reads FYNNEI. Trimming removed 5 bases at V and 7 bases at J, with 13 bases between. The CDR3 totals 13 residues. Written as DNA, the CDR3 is TGTGCCAGCAGTCTTGGAATAGAAAATACGCAGTATTTT. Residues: CASSLGIENTQYF.

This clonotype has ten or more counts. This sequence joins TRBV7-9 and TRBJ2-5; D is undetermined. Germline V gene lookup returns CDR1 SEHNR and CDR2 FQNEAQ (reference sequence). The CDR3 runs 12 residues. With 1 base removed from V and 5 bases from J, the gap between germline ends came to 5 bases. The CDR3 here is CASSLVSETQYF. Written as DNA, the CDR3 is TGTGCCAGCAGCTTAGTGTCGGAGACCCAGTACTTC.

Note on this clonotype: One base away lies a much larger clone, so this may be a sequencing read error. The DNA for the CDR3 is TGTGCCAGCTGTTACAATGAACAAGAGACCCAGTACTTC. Translated: CASCYNEQETQYF. The chain combines TRBV6-5 with TRBJ2-5; no definite D call. Germline V gene lookup returns CDR1 MNHEY and CDR2 SVGAGI. The CDR3 covers 13 residues.

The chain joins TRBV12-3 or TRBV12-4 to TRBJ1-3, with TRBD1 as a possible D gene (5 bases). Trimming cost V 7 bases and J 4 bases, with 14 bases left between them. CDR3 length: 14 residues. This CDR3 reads CASNFWQGGNTIYF. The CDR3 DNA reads TGTGCCAGCAATTTCTGGCAGGGCGGAAACACCATATATTTT.

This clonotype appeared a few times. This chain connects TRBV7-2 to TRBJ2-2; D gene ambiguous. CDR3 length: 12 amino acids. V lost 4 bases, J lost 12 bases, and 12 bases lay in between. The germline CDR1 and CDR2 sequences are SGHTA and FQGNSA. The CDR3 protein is CASSSDLIKLFF. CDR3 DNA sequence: TGTGCCAGCAGCTCCGACCTAATAAAGCTGTTTTTT. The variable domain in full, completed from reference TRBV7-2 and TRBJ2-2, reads GAGVSQSPSNKVTEKGKDVELRCDPISGHTALYWYRQSLGQGLEFLIYFQGNSAPDKSGLPSDRFSAERTGGSVSTLTIQRTQQEDSAVYLCASSSDLIKLFFGEGSRLTVL.

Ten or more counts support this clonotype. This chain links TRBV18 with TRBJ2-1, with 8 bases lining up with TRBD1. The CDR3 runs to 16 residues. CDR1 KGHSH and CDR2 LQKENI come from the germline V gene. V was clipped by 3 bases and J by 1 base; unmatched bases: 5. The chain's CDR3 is CASSPSGGGSYNEQFF. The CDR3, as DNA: TGTGCCAGCTCACCGTCAGGGGGCGGGTCCTACAATGAGCAGTTCTTC.

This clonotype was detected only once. CDR3 residues: CASSGSGPRTEAFF. CDR3 in DNA: TGTGCCAGTTCCGGGTCGGGGCCTAGGACTGAAGCTTTCTTT. The genes are TRBV9 and TRBJ1-1; D may be TRBD1 (5 bases). Trimming pared 8 bases from V and 5 bases from J, leaving 19 bases between. CDR3 length: 14 residues. Looked up from germline, CDR1 is SGDLS and CDR2 is YYNGEE. The entire variable domain, with the rest obtained from reference TRBV9 and TRBJ1-1, is as follows: DSGVTQTPKHLITATGQRVTLRCSPRSGDLSVYWYQQSLDQGLQFLIQYYNGEERAKGNILERFSAQQFPDLHSELNLSSLELGDSALYFCASSGSGPRTEAFFGQGTRLTVV.

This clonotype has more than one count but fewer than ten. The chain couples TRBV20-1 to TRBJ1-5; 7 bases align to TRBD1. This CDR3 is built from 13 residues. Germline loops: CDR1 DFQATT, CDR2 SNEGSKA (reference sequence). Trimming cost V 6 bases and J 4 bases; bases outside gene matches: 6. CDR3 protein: CSATGQRNQPQHF. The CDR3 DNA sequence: TGCAGTGCAACGGGACAGAGAAATCAGCCCCAGCATTTT.

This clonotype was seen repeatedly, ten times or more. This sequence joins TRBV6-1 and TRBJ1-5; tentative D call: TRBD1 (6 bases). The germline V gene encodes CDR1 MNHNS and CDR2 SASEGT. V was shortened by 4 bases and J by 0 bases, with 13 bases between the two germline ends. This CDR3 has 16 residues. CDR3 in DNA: TGTGCCAGCAGTGTTCAAAGGGGGGATAGCAATCAGCCCCAGCATTTT. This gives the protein CASSVQRGDSNQPQHF.

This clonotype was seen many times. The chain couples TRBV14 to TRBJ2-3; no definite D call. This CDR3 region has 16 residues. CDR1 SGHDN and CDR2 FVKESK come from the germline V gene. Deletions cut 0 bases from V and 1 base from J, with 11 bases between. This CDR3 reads CASSQDLGRGTDTQYF. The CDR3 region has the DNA TGTGCCAGCAGCCAAGATCTAGGAAGAGGCACAGATACGCAGTATTTT.

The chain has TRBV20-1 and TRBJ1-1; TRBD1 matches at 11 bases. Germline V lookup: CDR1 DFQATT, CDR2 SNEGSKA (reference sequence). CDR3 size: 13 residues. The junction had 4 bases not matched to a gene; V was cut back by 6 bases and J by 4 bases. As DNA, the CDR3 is TGCAGTGCAGGACAGGGGGCGGTCACTGAAGCTTTCTTT. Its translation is CSAGQGAVTEAFF.

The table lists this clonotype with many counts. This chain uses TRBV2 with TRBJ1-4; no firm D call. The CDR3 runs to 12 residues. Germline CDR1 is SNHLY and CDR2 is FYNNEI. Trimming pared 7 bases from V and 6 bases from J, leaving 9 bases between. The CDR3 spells CASKESYEKLFF. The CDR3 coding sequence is TGTGCCAGCAAGGAAAGTTATGAAAAACTGTTTTTT.

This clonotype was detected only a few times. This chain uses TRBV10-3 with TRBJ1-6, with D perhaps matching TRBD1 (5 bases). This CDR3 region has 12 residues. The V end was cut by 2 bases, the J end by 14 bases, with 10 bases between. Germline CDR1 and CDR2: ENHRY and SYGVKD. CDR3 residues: CAISEVRGSLHF. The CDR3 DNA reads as TGTGCCATCAGTGAGGTTCGGGGGTCCCTCCACTTT.

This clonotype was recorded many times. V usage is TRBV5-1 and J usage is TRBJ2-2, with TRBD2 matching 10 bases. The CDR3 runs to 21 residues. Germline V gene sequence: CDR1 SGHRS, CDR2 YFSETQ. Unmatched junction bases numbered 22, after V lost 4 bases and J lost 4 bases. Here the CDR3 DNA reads TGCGCCAGCAGCACCACCCCCACGGGTTTAGCGGGGGGCCGTGGCACCGGGGAGCTGTTTTTT. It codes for CASSTTPTGLAGGRGTGELFF.

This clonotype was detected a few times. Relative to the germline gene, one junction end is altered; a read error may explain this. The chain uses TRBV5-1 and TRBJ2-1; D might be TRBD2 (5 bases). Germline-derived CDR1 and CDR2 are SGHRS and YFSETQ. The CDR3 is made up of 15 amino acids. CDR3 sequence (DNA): TGTGCCAGCAGCCCCAACGGGGTTCAACCGAGTGAGCAGTTCTTC. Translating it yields CASSPNGVQPSEQFF.

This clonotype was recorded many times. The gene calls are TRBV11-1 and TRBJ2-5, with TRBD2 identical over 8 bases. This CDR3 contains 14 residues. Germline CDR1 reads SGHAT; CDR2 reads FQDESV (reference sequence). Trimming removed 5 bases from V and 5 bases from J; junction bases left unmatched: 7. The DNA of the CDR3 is TGTGCCAGCAGCGCGGGACTAGAGTTTGAGACCCAGTACTTC. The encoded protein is CASSAGLEFETQYF.

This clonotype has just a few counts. The CDR3 sequence is CASSHGLAGYEQYF. Written as DNA, the CDR3 is TGCGCCAGCAGCCACGGGTTAGCGGGTTACGAGCAGTACTTC. V usage is TRBV5-1 and J usage is TRBJ2-7; TRBD2 matches 7 bases. CDR3 length equals 14 residues. The J segment lost 4 bases and the V segment lost 4 bases, leaving 8 bases of the junction unmatched. Germline V gene sequence: CDR1 SGHRS, CDR2 YFSETQ. The full variable domain, completed using reference TRBV5-1 and TRBJ2-7, is KAGVTQTPRYLIKTRGQQVTLSCSPISGHRSVSWYQQTPGQGLQFLFEYFSETQRNKGNFPGRFSGRQFSNSRSEMNVSTLELGDSALYLCASSHGLAGYEQYFGPGTRLTVT.